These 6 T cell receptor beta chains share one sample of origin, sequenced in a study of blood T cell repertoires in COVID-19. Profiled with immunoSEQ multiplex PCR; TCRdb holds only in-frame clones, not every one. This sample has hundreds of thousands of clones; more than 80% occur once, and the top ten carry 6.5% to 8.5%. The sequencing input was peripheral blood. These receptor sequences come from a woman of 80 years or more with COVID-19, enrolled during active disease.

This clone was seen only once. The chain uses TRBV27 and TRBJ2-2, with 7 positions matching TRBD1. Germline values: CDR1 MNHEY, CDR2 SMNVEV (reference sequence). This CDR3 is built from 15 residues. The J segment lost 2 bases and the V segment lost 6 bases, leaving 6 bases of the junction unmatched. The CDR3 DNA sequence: TGTGCCAGCAGACCTGACAGGGCAAACACCGGGGAGCTGTTTTTT. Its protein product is CASRPDRANTGELFF.

The CDR3 reads CASRFGSRGNTEAFF. As DNA, the CDR3 is TGTGCCAGCAGGTTCGGGTCTCGGGGGAACACTGAAGCTTTCTTT. The chain joins TRBV7-2 to TRBJ1-1; D not certain. Trimming took 6 bases from V and 1 from J, leaving 15 bases between them. This CDR3 region has 15 residues. Germline lookup yields CDR1 SGHTA and CDR2 FQGNSA.

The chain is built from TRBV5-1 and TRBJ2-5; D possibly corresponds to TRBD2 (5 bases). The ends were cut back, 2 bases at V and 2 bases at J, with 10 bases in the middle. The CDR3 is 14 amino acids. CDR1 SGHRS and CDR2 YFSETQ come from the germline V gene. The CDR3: CASSFGNLQETQYF. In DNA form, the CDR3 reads TGCGCCAGCAGCTTCGGGAACCTTCAAGAGACCCAGTACTTC. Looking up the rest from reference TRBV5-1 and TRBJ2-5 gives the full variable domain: KAGVTQTPRYLIKTRGQQVTLSCSPISGHRSVSWYQQTPGQGLQFLFEYFSETQRNKGNFPGRFSGRQFSNSRSEMNVSTLELGDSALYLCASSFGNLQETQYFGPGTRLLVL.

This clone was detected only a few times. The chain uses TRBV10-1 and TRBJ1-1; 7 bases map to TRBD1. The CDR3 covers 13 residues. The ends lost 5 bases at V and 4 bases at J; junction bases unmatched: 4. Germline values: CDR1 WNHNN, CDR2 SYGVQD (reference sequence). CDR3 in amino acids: CASSLQGSTEAFF. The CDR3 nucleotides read TGCGCCAGCAGTCTACAGGGGAGCACTGAAGCTTTCTTT.

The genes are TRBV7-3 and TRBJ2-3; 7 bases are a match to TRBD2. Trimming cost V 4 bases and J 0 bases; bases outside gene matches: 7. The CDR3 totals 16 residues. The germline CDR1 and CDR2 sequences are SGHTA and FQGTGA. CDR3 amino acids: CASSSRLAASTDTQYF. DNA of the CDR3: TGTGCCAGCAGCTCCCGACTAGCCGCTAGCACAGATACGCAGTATTTT.

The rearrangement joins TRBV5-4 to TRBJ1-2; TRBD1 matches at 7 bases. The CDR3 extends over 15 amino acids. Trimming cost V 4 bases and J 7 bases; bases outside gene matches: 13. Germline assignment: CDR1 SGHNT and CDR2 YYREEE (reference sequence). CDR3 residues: CASSLRMNRGGGYTF. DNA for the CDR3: TGTGCCAGCAGCCTACGGATGAACAGGGGAGGTGGCTACACCTTC.